This note documents a single T cell receptor (beta chain) sequence. Its antigen is not identified. The data derive from a study of blood T cells in healthy people across ages. For the study at large: Template switching retrieved approximately one barcoded beta molecule for each two T cells. Regarding the study as a whole: A strong correlation between TCR beta diversity and naive T cell percentage was seen.

Then a second PCR, running roughly 7 to 11 cycles, was carried out with a sample-barcoded 5' primer and a J-beta primer mix. TCRdb re-derived calls from the 5' RACE reads in MiXCR, one entry per CDR3 protein. The table lists about 720,000 distinct CDR3 sequences, around a fifth of them singletons. A minimum of 5.5 micrograms of total RNA was extracted per sample. The CDR3 is made up of 15 amino acids. Germline CDR1 DFQATT, CDR2 SNEGSKA (reference sequence). Trimming removed 0 bases from V and 10 bases from J, with 19 bases in between. This chain uses TRBV20-1 with TRBJ2-1, with no clear D. This clonotype was sampled from a man between 70 and 80 years old in good health. What was sequenced was blood. The CDR3 nucleotides are TGCAGTGCTAGAGATTGGAGTCATAGTAGAGCGGAGCAGTTCTTC. Translating it yields CSARDWSHSRAEQFF.